This T cell receptor beta chain stems from a study of control samples from healthy donors and cancer patients. Assay: immunoSEQ multiplex PCR; the TCRdb copy retains only in-frame clones and omits some. The table shows some 67,000 clones, with about 89% occurring only once. Only one count was recorded for this clone. Between the trimmed V and J ends, which lost 2 bases and 6 bases, there was a span of 17 bases. The CDR3 extends over 16 amino acids. CDR1 and CDR2 (germline): MNHEY, SVGAGI. The chain joins TRBV6-5 to TRBJ2-1, with a possible D match to TRBD2 (7 bases). This sequence originates from a woman aged 50 to 60 with head and neck cancer. Material for sequencing was PBMCs. The CDR3, as DNA: TGTGCCAGCAGTTACGAGGGGGGGGGAGACATCAATGAGCAGTTCTTC. Its protein is CASSYEGGGDINEQFF.